Presented here are 19 T cell receptor beta chains from one specimen sequenced in a study of T-cell reconstitution after alpha-beta-depleted transplantation in children. Unique molecular identifiers featured in how the TCRbeta library was prepared. TCRdb independently ran MiXCR on the PCR reads; one entry per CDR3 protein. The data hold fewer than 90,000 distinct CDR3 sequences, with around 6.6% observed a single time. The sequenced sample was PBMCs from the stem cell graft donor, obtained from the stem cell graft. The receptors were sampled from a human donor who donated a stem cell graft to a child with acute lymphoblastic leukemia.

The J gene is TRBJ1-5, the V gene TRBV27; 8 bases agree with TRBD1. The CDR3 loop spans 17 amino acids. CDR1 MNHEY and CDR2 SMNVEV come from the germline V gene (reference sequence). V shed 2 bases, J shed 7 bases, and the junction held 13 bases outside the gene matches. CDR3 protein: CASSLTRIDRGPQPQHF. The CDR3 region has the DNA TGTGCCAGCAGTTTAACCCGCATTGACAGGGGCCCCCAGCCCCAGCATTTT.

This clonotype came up many times. The chain joins TRBV11-2 to TRBJ2-7; 9 positions agree with TRBD1. Germline V gene lookup returns CDR1 SGHAT and CDR2 FQNNGV. Unmatched junction bases numbered 8, after V lost 5 bases and J lost 0 bases. CDR3 length equals 16 residues. The CDR3 coding sequence is TGTGCCAGCAGCCCCCCAGGGACAGGGAGCTCCTACGAGCAGTACTTC. Translating it yields CASSPPGTGSSYEQYF.

This clonotype was observed a handful of times. The chain combines TRBV9 with TRBJ2-3; a weak D match, TRBD2 (6 bases). The CDR3 loop spans 15 amino acids. Trimming took off 3 bases at V and 1 base at J, with 12 bases between the two ends. Germline values: CDR1 SGDLS, CDR2 YYNGEE. CDR3 residues: CASSDSGSRTDTQYF. CDR3 DNA sequence: TGTGCCAGCAGCGATAGCGGATCTCGCACAGATACGCAGTATTTT.

This clonotype was counted between two and nine times. V usage is TRBV28 and J usage is TRBJ2-5; 7 positions agree with TRBD1. Looked up from germline, CDR1 is MDHEN and CDR2 is SYDVKM. V shed 7 bases, J shed 1 base, and the junction held 9 bases outside the gene matches. The CDR3 covers 15 residues. The CDR3 coding sequence is TGTGCCAGCAATACTGACAGGGACCTCCAAGAGACCCAGTACTTC. It codes for CASNTDRDLQETQYF. The full variable domain, in which reference TRBV28 and TRBJ2-5 provide the parts outside the CDR3, is DVKVTQSSRYLVKRTGEKVFLECVQDMDHENMFWYRQDPGLGLRLIYFSYDVKMKEKGDIPEGYSVSREKKERFSLILESASTNQTSMYLCASNTDRDLQETQYFGPGTRLLVL.

The chain carries TRBV12-3 or TRBV12-4 and TRBJ2-5; D gene unclear. This CDR3 region has 14 residues. The V gene lost 5 bases and the J gene lost 5 bases, with 15 bases spanning the gap. CDR3 nucleotides: TGTGCCAGCAGTCCTCTAGGAAATGGGGAGACCCAGTACTTC. The encoded protein is CASSPLGNGETQYF.

Only a few counts were recorded for this clonotype. The chain is built from TRBV15 and TRBJ1-1; D unresolved. Germline CDR1 is LNHNV and CDR2 is YYDKDF (reference sequence). V lost 0 bases to trimming and J lost 0 bases, with 14 bases between them. This CDR3 contains 17 residues. The CDR3 loop is CATSRDRLTRMNTEAFF. In DNA, the CDR3 is TGTGCCACCAGCAGAGACCGTCTCACGAGAATGAACACTGAAGCTTTCTTT.

CDR3 sequence (DNA): TGTGCCAGCAAGGGATTCCTGGGGGGCTACGAGCAGTACTTC. This codes for CASKGFLGGYEQYF. The chain is built from TRBV27 and TRBJ2-7, with D tentatively TRBD2 (6 bases). CDR1 MNHEY and CDR2 SMNVEV come from the germline V gene (reference sequence). V lost 7 bases and J 3 bases, leaving 16 bases between the germline ends. This CDR3 spans 14 amino acids.

A note on this clonotype: A read error is possible here, since a much larger clone lies one base away. The V and J genes are TRBV28 and TRBJ1-5; unclear D gene. CDR1 is MDHEN and CDR2 is SYDVKM in the germline V gene. The CDR3 is 13 residues long. Trimming took 5 bases from V and 7 from J, leaving 12 bases between them. The CDR3 region is CASSRQETQPQHF. CDR3 DNA: TGTGCCAGCAGTAGGCAGGAGACCCAGCCCCAGCATTTT.

This clonotype was seen ten or more times. The V call is TRBV28, the J call TRBJ2-5; 10 nucleotides match TRBD2. This CDR3 is 15 amino acids long. Looked up from germline, CDR1 is MDHEN and CDR2 is SYDVKM. V dropped 5 bases and J dropped 2; count of bases not matched to a gene: 5. The CDR3 loop reads CASSAGTSAQETQYF. The CDR3 DNA follows: TGTGCCAGCAGTGCGGGGACTAGCGCACAAGAGACCCAGTACTTC.

The table lists this clonotype with many counts. The chain links TRBV7-8 to TRBJ1-2; D unclear. Trimming pared 6 bases from V and 2 bases from J, leaving 16 bases between. Looked up from germline, CDR1 is SGHVS and CDR2 is FQNEAQ. The CDR3 consists of 15 residues. DNA of the CDR3: TGTGCCAGCAGTGGCGGACGCATACCAAACTATGGCTACACCTTC. Its translation is CASSGGRIPNYGYTF.

The gene calls are TRBV5-1 and TRBJ2-7; D tentatively reads TRBD1 or TRBD2 (5 bases each). The germline V gene has CDR1 SGHRS and CDR2 YFSETQ. CDR3 length: 14 residues. Trimming removed 9 bases from V and 5 bases from J, with 21 bases in between. The CDR3 region is CAMGPGMGQDEQYF. DNA of the CDR3: TGCGCCATGGGCCCCGGGATGGGGCAGGACGAGCAGTACTTC.

This clonotype has ten or more counts. The V gene is TRBV9, the J gene TRBJ2-1, with 10 positions matching TRBD2. The V and J ends lost 3 bases and 7 bases, in that order; junction bases with no gene match: 7. CDR1 SGDLS and CDR2 YYNGEE come from the germline V gene. The CDR3 loop spans 15 amino acids. In DNA form, the CDR3 reads TGTGCCAGCAGCGCCAGCGGGGGGGCGAATAATGAGCAGTTCTTC. Translating it yields CASSASGGANNEQFF.

In this sample, this clonotype turned up many times. The chain recombines TRBV28 with TRBJ2-1; TRBD2 matches at 14 bases. Per germline, CDR1 MDHEN and CDR2 SYDVKM. V was clipped by 6 bases and J by 2 bases; unmatched bases: 12. The CDR3 loop spans 19 amino acids. The CDR3 nucleotides read TGTGCCAGCAGAACCTTATGGGGGACTAGCGGGAGTCCCTACAATGAGCAGTTCTTC. It specifies CASRTLWGTSGSPYNEQFF.

This clonotype was seen ten or more times. The chain links TRBV9 to TRBJ2-5, with D tentatively TRBD1 (5 bases). There are 13 residues in the CDR3. The germline V and J ends were trimmed by 0 bases and 4 bases, with 7 bases remaining between them. The germline V gene encodes CDR1 SGDLS and CDR2 YYNGEE. The CDR3 DNA reads TGTGCCAGCAGCGTAGCAGGGTTAGAGACCCAGTACTTC. Amino acids: CASSVAGLETQYF.

This clonotype showed up many times. The chain couples TRBV12-3 or TRBV12-4 to TRBJ1-5; no clear D. V lost 3 bases to trimming and J lost 4 bases, with 19 bases between them. The CDR3 loop spans 17 amino acids. CDR3 in amino acids: CASSFFVGGRRNQPQHF. As DNA, the CDR3 is TGTGCCAGCAGTTTCTTTGTAGGAGGGAGAAGAAATCAGCCCCAGCATTTT.

The chain links TRBV10-3 to TRBJ2-1; TRBD2 might be the D (6 bases). Trimming pared 5 bases from V and 5 bases from J, leaving 13 bases between. The CDR3 totals 14 residues. Germline V gene lookup returns CDR1 ENHRY and CDR2 SYGVKD. CDR3 residues: CAISWRGEDNEQFF. The CDR3 DNA follows: TGTGCCATCAGTTGGAGGGGAGAGGACAATGAGCAGTTCTTC.

The chain carries TRBV6-1 and TRBJ1-4; 8 bases align to TRBD1. Germline V gene sequence: CDR1 MNHNS, CDR2 SASEGT. V dropped 5 bases and J dropped 4; count of bases not matched to a gene: 6. CDR3 length equals 15 residues. The CDR3, as DNA: TGTGCCAGCAGTAAACGGACAGGGATTAATGAAAAACTGTTTTTT. Translation: CASSKRTGINEKLFF.

This clonotype was seen many times. The gene calls are TRBV9 and TRBJ2-5; D may be TRBD2 (6 bases). Germline CDR1 is SGDLS and CDR2 is YYNGEE. This CDR3 comprises 16 residues. V lost 0 bases and J lost 1, with 13 bases in between. The CDR3: CASSVGVGGSQETQYF. The CDR3 DNA sequence: TGTGCCAGCAGCGTAGGGGTTGGGGGGAGCCAAGAGACCCAGTACTTC. The full variable domain, rest sourced from reference TRBV9 and TRBJ2-5, is DSGVTQTPKHLITATGQRVTLRCSPRSGDLSVYWYQQSLDQGLQFLIQYYNGEERAKGNILERFSAQQFPDLHSELNLSSLELGDSALYFCASSVGVGGSQETQYFGPGTRLLVL.

This clonotype was counted at least ten times. This chain uses TRBV3-1 with TRBJ1-1; 8 nucleotides line up with TRBD1. Germline V gene lookup returns CDR1 LGHDT and CDR2 YNNKEL (reference sequence). This CDR3 has 14 amino acids. V shed 1 base and J 5 bases; nucleotides not matched to a gene: 3. The CDR3 region has the DNA TGTGCCAGCAGCCAAGTCAGGGGGCGGACTGAAGCTTTCTTT. Translation gives CASSQVRGRTEAFF.